This T cell receptor (beta chain) emerged from a study of OX40 agonist ivuxolimab in advanced cancers. Study-wide context: Each patient was given ivuxolimab into a vein every 2 weeks, at 0.01 to 10 mg/kg. The group had a mean age of around 60 years, ranged from roughly 23 to 79, and was 80% to 90% male. Three patients showed partial responses: one hepatocellular carcinoma and two cutaneous melanoma cases. Study results and caveats: By week 6 at 0.1 to 3.0 mg/kg, blood CD4+ and CD8+ T cells had expanded clonally.

Measured with immunoSEQ multiplex PCR; TCRdb has only the in-frame clones, and not every one. Found here are some 80,000 clones, approximately 84% of them singletons; the top ten hold under 8%. A remark on this clone: Its target is unknown.

This TCR derives from an adult with an advanced solid tumor such as melanoma, head and neck, liver or kidney cancer. Sequencing used CD4+ or CD8+ T cells sorted from blood, obtained in a trial of the OX40 agonist ivuxolimab.

The CDR3, as DNA: TGTGCCAGCAGTTACAGGTACAGGGAGTACGAGCAGTACTTC. It is translated as CASSYRYREYEQYF. V and J are TRBV6-5 and TRBJ2-7; possibly TRBD1 for D (6 bases). Germline CDR1 reads MNHEY; CDR2 reads SVGAGI. The CDR3 is made up of 14 amino acids. The ends were cut back, 2 bases at V and 4 bases at J, with 12 bases in the middle.